The clone carrying this TCR beta chain was seen repeatedly, ten times or more. What it binds is unknown. The entry originates in a study of identical twins. Study findings and constraints: There were fewer insertions in abundant cord blood beta clonotypes, but memory repertoires showed no such pattern. Those out-of-frame alpha sequences shared by twins showed an excess of low generation probability.

One entry per CDR3 protein, called by TCRdb with MiXCR from the 5' RACE reads. Of 240,000 or so distinct CDR3 sequences listed, 5.5% to 8% were seen once; the top ten hold roughly 3.4%. The CDR3 runs to 22 residues. Trimming left V 1 base short and J 0 bases short, with 28 bases between. Germline assignment: CDR1 SGHRS and CDR2 YFSETQ. The same data also went into a second study, on yellow fever vaccine responses in identical twins. From that second work: After vaccination, twins' T cell response reportedly seemed partly convergent, partly personalized.

The sequencing input was memory (CD45RO+) T cells sorted from blood. This chain uses TRBV5-1 with TRBJ2-2; possible D gene TRBD1, 6 bases. The clonotype originates from a woman aged 18-29 years in good health. The CDR3 reads CASSLFVLVGTTLRANTGELFF. In nucleotides, the CDR3 is TGCGCCAGCAGCTTGTTCGTCCTAGTCGGGACAACTCTTCGCGCGAACACCGGGGAGCTGTTTTTT.